The T cell receptor (beta chain) described here comes from a study of shared clonotypes between healthy human individuals (dated by TCRdb to 2019 to 2021). In the study overall: The cohort comprised a couple of women and a few men aged 18 to 49 years. Per donor, leukapheresis produced somewhere between about 0.94 and 8.9 billion PBMCs. To increase sequencing depth and limit assay-specific biases, different laboratories used diverse techniques to prepare libraries and sequence TCR repertoires. To estimate repertoire size and how much clonotypes are shared between individuals, the study performed deep sequencing of blood TCR repertoires from a handful of healthy adults. For each donor, CD4 naive and CD4 memory were each given three plates, CD8 naive was given two plates, and CD8 memory was given one plate. Results and caveats for the whole study, not just this receptor: When a handful of donors were compared, the shared fraction of clonotypes was 5% to 6.5% for naive CD4, 3.5% for naive CD8, more than 2% for memory CD4, and around 0.4% for memory CD8. Pairwise subsampling led to the expectation that sequencing depth would affect the degree of clonotype sharing among donors. Only blood was sampled, and tissue TCR repertoires likely differ from those in blood. Incomplete sequencing was indicated by rarefaction of sorted-subset datasets, despite the large sequencing depth. Estimated clonotype richness was generally larger for naive than for memory subsets. The small number of donors limited the genetic and exposure-history diversity represented. Higher generation probabilities were observed for clonotypes shared by all four sorted-subset donors than for non-shared clonotypes.

V ends up 9 bases short and J 3 bases short, with an unmatched junction base count of 20. The germline V gene encodes CDR1 MDHEN and CDR2 SYDVKM. From its cysteine to its phenylalanine, the CDR3 spans 19 amino acids. Kept here is only the CDR3 DNA, which spans 57 bases and is read in frame from base 1. Using the deep immunoSEQ assay, TCR CDR3 regions were amplified from genomic DNA by multiplex PCR. Extracted genomic DNA from each cell subset was distributed evenly across all wells of several immunoSEQ 96-well plates, and each plate was treated as a replicate. For sorted subsets, about 200 ng genomic DNA, equal to about 30,000 T cell genomes, was loaded into each replicate PCR. Purified libraries were quantified with a Qubit 3.0 fluorometer, sized on a Bioanalyzer 2100, and re-quantified with the KAPA Library Quantification kit. Each immunoSEQ 96-well plate was sequenced on its own single-read 150-cycle Illumina NextSeq 550 flow cell. Turning to the authors' computational methods: Because the immunoSEQ output held only junctional sequences and lacked quality scores, the filtering could not match the filtering applied to full-length reads. To assign V/J genes and CDR3, sequences were annotated against IMGT germline references using PyIR, a Python wrapper for IgBLAST v1.9. Reads were removed for weak V/J assignments (E-value above 1e-6), missing CDR3, stop codons, out-of-frame junctions, or ambiguous translated residues. V3J clonotypes were defined as sequences sharing the same inferred V gene, J gene, and CDR3 amino acid sequence. To compute the percentage overlap between repertoires, the number of shared unique clonotypes was divided by the size of the smaller repertoire. Three approaches were used to assess repertoire richness: RTK rarefaction, the Chao1 estimator, and Recon v2.1 estimates of unobserved clonotypes. Generation probabilities were computed with OLGA for all TCRbeta clonotypes obtained by the gDNA method from a few donors. TCRdb took over this immuneACCESS table, retaining in-frame rearrangements with V and J assigned. Such tables are incomplete; in checked studies, under half of the missing clones stem from an unresolved V gene, and the remainder is unexplained. D and trimming come from the DNA, and the V and J calls and clone size come from that table. This sample gives 2 million to 2.5 million clones in total; approximately 93% of them show up just once. About 0.39% of the sample goes to the ten largest clones.

The donors were healthy, HIV-negative adults with no recently reported acute infections or vaccinations. All donors were Caucasian adults living in Nashville, Tennessee, USA. CD4+ T cells were enriched by magnetic negative selection, after which naive cells were positively selected on CD45RA and the negative fraction was taken as the memory subset. Blood was collected by leukapheresis, and PBMCs were isolated by Ficoll-Histopaque density gradient centrifugation and then cryopreserved in liquid nitrogen vapor phase. Purity and quantity of every magnetically sorted T cell population were checked by analytical flow cytometry. Genomic DNA was isolated from each sorted fraction and quantified by UV absorbance on a Nanodrop 2000c. With regard to this clone: No antigen is known for it. No much larger clone is present one base from it, and per-base qualities are unavailable.

The chain is assembled from TRBV28 and TRBJ2-6; 7 bases in between match TRBD1. Sequenced input: naive CD4+ T cells from PBMCs. The cell subset or site label for this specimen denotes: CD45RA+ positively selected. This sequence was found in a man between 18 and 29 years old in good health. Some clones in this sample may be carry-over from other donors' samples. CDR3 sequence: CARGLNSEGATRGANVLTF. Read as DNA, the sequence is TGTGCCAGAGGCCTCAACAGTGAGGGGGCTACGCGTGGGGCCAACGTCCTGACTTTC.